This T cell receptor beta chain was profiled in a study of T cell responses to AZD1222 COVID-19 vaccine. General study results and limits: Donors were largely white British and mainly female; clonal diversity was possibly underestimated. Samples come after the peak T cell response, not at day 14.

Note on this clone: Its antigen is unidentified.

J was trimmed by 5 bases and V by 2 bases; bases with no gene match: 17. The CDR3 runs to 18 residues. Germline-derived CDR1 and CDR2 are LGHNA and YSLEER. TCRdb's copy holds only in-frame clones and misses some; the assay was immunoSEQ multiplex PCR. Among 130,000 to 150,000 clones listed, around 89% were seen once. The sequence was collected from an adult in good health. The specimen comprised peripheral blood, sampled on day 0 of MenACWY control vaccination. The chain carries TRBV4-3 and TRBJ1-2; 7 positions agree with TRBD1. CDR3 in DNA: TGCGCCAGCAGCCAATCGACAGGGAGGCTAGACCGCAAATATGGCTACACCTTC. Protein sequence: CASSQSTGRLDRKYGYTF.